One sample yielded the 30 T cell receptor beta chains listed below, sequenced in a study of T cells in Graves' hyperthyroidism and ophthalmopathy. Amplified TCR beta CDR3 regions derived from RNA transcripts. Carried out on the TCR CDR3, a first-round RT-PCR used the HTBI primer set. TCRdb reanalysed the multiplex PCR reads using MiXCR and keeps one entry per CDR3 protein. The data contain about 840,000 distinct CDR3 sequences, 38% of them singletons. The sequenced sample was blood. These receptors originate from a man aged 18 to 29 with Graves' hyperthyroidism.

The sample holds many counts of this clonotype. The CDR3 reads CASSSDISYGYTF. The CDR3 nucleotides read TGTGCCAGCAGTTCGGACATTAGCTATGGCTACACCTTC. V usage is TRBV2 and J usage is TRBJ1-2, with a weak D call TRBD1 (5 bases). With 5 bases removed from V and 4 bases from J, the gap between germline ends came to 11 bases. CDR1 is SNHLY, CDR2 FYNNEI, per germline. CDR3 size: 13 residues.

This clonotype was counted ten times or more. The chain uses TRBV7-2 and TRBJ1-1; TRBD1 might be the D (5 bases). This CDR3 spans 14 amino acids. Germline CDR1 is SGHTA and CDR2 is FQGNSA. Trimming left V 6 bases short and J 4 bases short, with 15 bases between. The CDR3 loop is CASSRPGASTEAFF. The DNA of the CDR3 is TGTGCCAGCAGTAGGCCTGGGGCATCCACTGAAGCTTTCTTT.

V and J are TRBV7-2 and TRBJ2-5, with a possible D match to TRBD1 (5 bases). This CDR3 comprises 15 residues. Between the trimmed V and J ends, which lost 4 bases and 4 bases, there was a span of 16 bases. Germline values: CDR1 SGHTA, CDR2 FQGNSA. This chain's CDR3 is CASSYGQGPPETQYF. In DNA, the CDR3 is TGTGCCAGCAGCTACGGGCAGGGCCCCCCAGAGACCCAGTACTTC.

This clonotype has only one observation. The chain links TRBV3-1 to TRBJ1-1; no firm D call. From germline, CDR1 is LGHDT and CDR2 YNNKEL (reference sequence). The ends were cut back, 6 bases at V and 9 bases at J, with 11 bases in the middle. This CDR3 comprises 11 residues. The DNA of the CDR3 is TGTGCCAGCAGTCTAAAGAGCCAAGCTTTCTTT. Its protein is CASSLKSQAFF.

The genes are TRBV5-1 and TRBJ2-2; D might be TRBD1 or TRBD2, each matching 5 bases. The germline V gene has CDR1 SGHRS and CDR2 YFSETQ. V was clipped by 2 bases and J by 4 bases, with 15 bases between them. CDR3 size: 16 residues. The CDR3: CASSFWDLSGTGELFF. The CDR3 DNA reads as TGCGCCAGCAGCTTCTGGGACCTTTCCGGCACCGGGGAGCTGTTTTTT.

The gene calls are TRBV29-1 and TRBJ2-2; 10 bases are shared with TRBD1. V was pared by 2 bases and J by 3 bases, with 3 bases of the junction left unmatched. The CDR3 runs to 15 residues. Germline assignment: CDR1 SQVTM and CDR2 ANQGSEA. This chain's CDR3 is CSVEPGQGDTGELFF. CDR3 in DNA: TGCAGCGTTGAACCCGGACAGGGGGACACCGGGGAGCTGTTTTTT.

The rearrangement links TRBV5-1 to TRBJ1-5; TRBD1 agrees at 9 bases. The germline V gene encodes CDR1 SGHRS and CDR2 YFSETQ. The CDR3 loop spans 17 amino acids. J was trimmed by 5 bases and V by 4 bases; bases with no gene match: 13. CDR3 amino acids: CASSQPLDRGNYQPQHF. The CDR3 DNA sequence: TGCGCCAGCAGCCAACCCCTGGACAGGGGCAATTATCAGCCCCAGCATTTT.

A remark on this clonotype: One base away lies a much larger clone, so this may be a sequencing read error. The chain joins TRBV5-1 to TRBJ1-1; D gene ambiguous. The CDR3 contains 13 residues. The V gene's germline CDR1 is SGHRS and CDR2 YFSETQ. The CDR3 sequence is CDSTYLGNTEAFF. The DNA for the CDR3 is TGCGACAGCACCTATTTGGGGAACACTGAAGCTTTCTTT.

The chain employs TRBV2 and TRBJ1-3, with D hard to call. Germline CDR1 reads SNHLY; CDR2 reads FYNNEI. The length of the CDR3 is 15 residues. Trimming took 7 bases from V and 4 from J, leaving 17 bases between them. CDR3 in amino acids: CASNPQTFAGNTIYF. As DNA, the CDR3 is TGTGCCAGCAATCCCCAGACTTTCGCCGGAAACACCATATATTTT.

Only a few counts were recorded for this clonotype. The CDR3 loop is CASSPRQGMGETQYF. The CDR3 DNA is TGCGCCAGCAGCCCAAGACAGGGGATGGGGGAGACCCAGTACTTC. The J gene is TRBJ2-5, the V gene TRBV5-1, with 8 positions matching TRBD1. The CDR3 runs to 15 residues. Trimming cost V 4 bases and J 5 bases; bases outside gene matches: 10. Germline loops: CDR1 SGHRS, CDR2 YFSETQ.

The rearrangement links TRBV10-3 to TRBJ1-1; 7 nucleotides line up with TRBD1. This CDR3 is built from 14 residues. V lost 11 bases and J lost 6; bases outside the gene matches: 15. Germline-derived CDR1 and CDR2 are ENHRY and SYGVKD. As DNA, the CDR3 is TGTGCCTGGAGTTATTCGACAGGGAGCGCTGAAGCTTTCTTT. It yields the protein CAWSYSTGSAEAFF.

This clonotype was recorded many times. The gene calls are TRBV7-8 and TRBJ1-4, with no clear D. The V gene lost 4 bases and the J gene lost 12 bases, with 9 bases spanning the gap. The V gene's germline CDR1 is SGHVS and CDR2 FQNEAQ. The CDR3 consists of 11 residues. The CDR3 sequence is CASSSATELFF. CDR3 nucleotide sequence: TGTGCCAGCAGCTCCGCTACAGAACTGTTTTTT.

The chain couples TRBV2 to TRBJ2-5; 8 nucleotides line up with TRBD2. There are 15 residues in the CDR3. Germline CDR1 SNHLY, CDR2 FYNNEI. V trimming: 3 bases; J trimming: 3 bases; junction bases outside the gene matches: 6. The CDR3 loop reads CASSDLAGGKETQYF. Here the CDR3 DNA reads TGTGCCAGCAGTGACCTGGCGGGGGGAAAAGAGACCCAGTACTTC.

Here the CDR3 reads CASSLRQGPRSEAFF. CDR3 in DNA: TGTGCCAGCAGCTTAAGACAGGGGCCCCGGTCTGAAGCTTTCTTT. This chain links TRBV7-9 with TRBJ1-1, with TRBD1 matching 8 bases. The germline V gene encodes CDR1 SEHNR and CDR2 FQNEAQ (reference sequence). V was clipped by 2 bases and J by 6 bases; unmatched bases: 8. This CDR3 has 15 amino acids. Drawing the rest from reference TRBV7-9 and TRBJ1-1, the complete variable domain is DTGVSQNPRHKITKRGQNVTFRCDPISEHNRLYWYRQTLGQGPEFLTYFQNEAQLEKSRLLSDRFSAERPKGSFSTLEIQRTEQGDSAMYLCASSLRQGPRSEAFFGQGTRLTVV.

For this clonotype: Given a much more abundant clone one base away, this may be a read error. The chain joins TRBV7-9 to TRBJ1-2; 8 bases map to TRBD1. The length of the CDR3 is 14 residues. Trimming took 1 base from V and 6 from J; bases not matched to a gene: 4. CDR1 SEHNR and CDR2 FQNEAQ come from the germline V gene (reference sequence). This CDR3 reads CASSLGTGRNGYTF. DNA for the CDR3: TGTGCCAGCAGCTTAGGGACAGGGCGGAATGGCTACACCTTC.

CDR3 amino acids: CASSPPGGEPQHF. The CDR3 DNA reads as TGTGCCAGCAGCCCACCCGGGGGGGAGCCCCAGCATTTT. The J gene is TRBJ1-5, the V gene TRBV12-3 or TRBV12-4, with D possibly being TRBD1 (5 bases). The CDR3 consists of 13 residues. V gave up 6 bases and J gave up 8 bases, with 14 bases separating them.

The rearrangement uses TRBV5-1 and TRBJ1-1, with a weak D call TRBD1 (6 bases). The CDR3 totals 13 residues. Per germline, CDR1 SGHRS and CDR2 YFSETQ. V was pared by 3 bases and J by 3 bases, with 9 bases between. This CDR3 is CASSYAGDTEAFF. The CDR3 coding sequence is TGCGCCAGCAGCTACGCAGGGGACACTGAAGCTTTCTTT.

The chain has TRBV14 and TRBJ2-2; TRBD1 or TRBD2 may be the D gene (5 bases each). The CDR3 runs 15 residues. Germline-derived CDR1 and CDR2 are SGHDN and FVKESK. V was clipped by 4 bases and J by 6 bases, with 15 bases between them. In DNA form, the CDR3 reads TGTGCCAGCAGCCGGATTTCTCAGGGACCCGGGGAGCTGTTTTTT. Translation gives CASSRISQGPGELFF. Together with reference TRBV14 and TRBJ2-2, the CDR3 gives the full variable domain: EAGVTQFPSHSVIEKGQTVTLRCDPISGHDNLYWYRRVMGKEIKFLLHFVKESKQDESGMPNNRFLAERTGGTYSTLKVQPAELEDSGVYFCASSRISQGPGELFFGEGSRLTVL.

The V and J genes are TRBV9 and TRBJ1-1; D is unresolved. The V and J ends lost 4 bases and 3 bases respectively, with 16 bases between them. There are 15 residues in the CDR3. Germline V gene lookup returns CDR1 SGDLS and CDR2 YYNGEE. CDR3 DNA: TGTGCCAGCAGCACCGAACCCCCGCGGGACACTGAAGCTTTCTTT. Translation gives CASSTEPPRDTEAFF.

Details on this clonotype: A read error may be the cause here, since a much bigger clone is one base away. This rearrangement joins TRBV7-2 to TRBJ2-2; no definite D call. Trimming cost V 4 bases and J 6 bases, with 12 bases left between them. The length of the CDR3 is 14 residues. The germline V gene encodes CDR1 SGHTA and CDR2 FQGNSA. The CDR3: CASSSTASSGELFF. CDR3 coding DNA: TGTGCCAGCAGCTCGACCGCTTCGTCCGGGGAGCTGTTTTTT.

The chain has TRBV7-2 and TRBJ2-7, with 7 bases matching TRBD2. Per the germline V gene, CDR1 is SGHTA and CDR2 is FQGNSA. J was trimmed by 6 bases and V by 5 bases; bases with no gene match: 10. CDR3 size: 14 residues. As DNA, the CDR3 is TGTGCCAGCAGCCAAGGGGCGGGAGTGCGCGAGCAGTACTTC. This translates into CASSQGAGVREQYF.

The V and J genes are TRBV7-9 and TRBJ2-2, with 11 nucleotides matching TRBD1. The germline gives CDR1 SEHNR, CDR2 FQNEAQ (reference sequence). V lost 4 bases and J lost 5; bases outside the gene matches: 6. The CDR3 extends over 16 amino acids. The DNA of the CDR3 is TGTGCCAGCAGCTCAAGGACAGGGGGCGGTACCGGGGAGCTGTTTTTT. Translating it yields CASSSRTGGGTGELFF.

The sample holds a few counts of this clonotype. The CDR3 spells CASSLQGWQPQHF. DNA of the CDR3: TGTGCCAGCAGCTTACAGGGGTGGCAGCCCCAGCATTTT. The chain employs TRBV11-2 and TRBJ1-5; possible D gene TRBD1, 6 bases. The CDR3 covers 13 residues. Trimming removed 2 bases from V and 7 bases from J, with 9 bases in between. CDR1 is SGHAT and CDR2 is FQNNGV in the germline V gene.

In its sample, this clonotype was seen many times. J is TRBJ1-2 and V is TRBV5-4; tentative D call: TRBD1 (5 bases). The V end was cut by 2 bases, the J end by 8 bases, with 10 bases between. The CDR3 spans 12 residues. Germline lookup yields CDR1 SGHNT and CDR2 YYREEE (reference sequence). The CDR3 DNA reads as TGTGCCAGCAGCTTAGGGACGGGAGGCTACACCTTC. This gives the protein CASSLGTGGYTF.

CDR3 amino acids: CASSIGERGRDGELFF. The CDR3 coding sequence is TGTGCCAGCAGTATCGGTGAGCGCGGGAGAGATGGGGAGCTGTTTTTT. This rearrangement joins TRBV14 to TRBJ2-2; 7 bases are shared with TRBD2. The CDR3 spans 16 residues. Germline trimming cut 6 bases from V and 8 bases from J; bases unmatched to any gene: 15. Germline assignment: CDR1 SGHDN and CDR2 FVKESK. The full variable domain, rest sourced from reference TRBV14 and TRBJ2-2, is EAGVTQFPSHSVIEKGQTVTLRCDPISGHDNLYWYRRVMGKEIKFLLHFVKESKQDESGMPNNRFLAERTGGTYSTLKVQPAELEDSGVYFCASSIGERGRDGELFFGEGSRLTVL.

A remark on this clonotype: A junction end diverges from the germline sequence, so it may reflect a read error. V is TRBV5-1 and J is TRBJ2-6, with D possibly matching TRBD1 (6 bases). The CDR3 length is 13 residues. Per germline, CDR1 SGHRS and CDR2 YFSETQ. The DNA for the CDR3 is TGCGCCAGCAGCGGGGACAACGCGGGCACTGAAGCTTTC. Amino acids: CASSGDNAGTEAF.

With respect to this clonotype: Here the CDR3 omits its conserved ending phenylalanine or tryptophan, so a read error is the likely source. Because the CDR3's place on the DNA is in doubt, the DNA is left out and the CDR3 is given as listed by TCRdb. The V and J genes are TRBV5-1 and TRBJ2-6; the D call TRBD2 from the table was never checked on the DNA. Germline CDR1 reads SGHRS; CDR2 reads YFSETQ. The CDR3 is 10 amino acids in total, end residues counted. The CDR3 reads CASSAGGGTI.

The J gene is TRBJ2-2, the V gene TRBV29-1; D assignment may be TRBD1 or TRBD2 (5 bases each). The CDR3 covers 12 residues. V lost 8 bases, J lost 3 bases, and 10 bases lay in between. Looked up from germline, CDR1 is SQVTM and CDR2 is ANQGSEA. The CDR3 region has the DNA TGCAGCAGCCAGGGAGACACCGGGGAGCTGTTTTTT. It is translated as CSSQGDTGELFF.

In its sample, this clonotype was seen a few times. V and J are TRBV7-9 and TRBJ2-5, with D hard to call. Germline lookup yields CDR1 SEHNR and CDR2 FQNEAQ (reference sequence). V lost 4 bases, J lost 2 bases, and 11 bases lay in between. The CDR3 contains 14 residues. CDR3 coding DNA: TGTGCCAGCAGCTCATTCCTAGAACAAGAGACCCAGTACTTC. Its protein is CASSSFLEQETQYF.

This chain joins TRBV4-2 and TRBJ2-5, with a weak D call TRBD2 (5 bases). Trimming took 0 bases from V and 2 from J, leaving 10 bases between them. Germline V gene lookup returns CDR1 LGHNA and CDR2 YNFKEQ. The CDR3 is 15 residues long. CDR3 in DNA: TGTGCCAGCAGCCAAGAGGGGAGAGCTCAAGAGACCCAGTACTTC. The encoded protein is CASSQEGRAQETQYF.